This T cell receptor (beta chain) was captured by sequencing in a study of cytomegalovirus exposure and HLA in healthy donors. Study-level results: Indistinguishable V segments, including TRBV6-2 and TRBV6-3, were excluded. As was reported, the classifier diagnosed cytomegalovirus status with high specificity and sensitivity.

Only a few counts were recorded for this clone. Its antigen is as yet unknown. Germline lookup yields CDR1 SGHRS and CDR2 YFSETQ. This CDR3 has 15 residues. The V gene end was trimmed by 0 bases and the J gene end by 2 bases; junction bases not matched to a gene: 4. Primers: 60 Vbeta forward and 13 Jbeta reverse. Sequencing used immunoSEQ multiplex PCR; TCRdb keeps in-frame clones, though not all of them. The sample records about 150,000 clones, more than 60% being singletons. The sequencing sample was made of PBMCs. The V call is TRBV5-1, the J call TRBJ2-7, with 8 bases identical to TRBD2. The clonotype comes from a woman aged 40 to 50 in good health and CMV-seropositive. The CDR3 reads CASSLAGGYTYEQYF. CDR3 in DNA: TGCGCCAGCAGCTTGGCGGGGGGGTATACCTACGAGCAGTACTTC.